This T cell receptor (beta chain) was sequenced during a study of cytomegalovirus exposure and HLA in healthy donors. General study findings and limits: Among donors in an Asian-associated ancestry cluster, a later analysis reportedly found fewer N-insertions than the roughly 700-donor mean.

Trimming removed 0 bases from V and 4 bases from J, with 10 bases in between. Per germline, CDR1 SGHRS and CDR2 YFSETQ. There are 15 residues in the CDR3. A single count supports this clone. The antigen is undetermined. Primers included in the PCR were 60 Vbeta and 13 Jbeta primers. Data came from immunoSEQ multiplex PCR; TCRdb stores just in-frame clones and leaves some out. Here the sample spans about 160,000 clones, around 80% being singletons. The specimen sequenced was PBMCs. This clonotype was sampled from a man between 18 and 35 years old in good health and CMV-seronegative. The chain joins TRBV5-1 to TRBJ2-2, with a possible D match to TRBD1 (6 bases). The CDR3 DNA sequence: TGCGCCAGCAGCTTGGATACAGGGAGCACCGGGGAGCTGTTTTTT. It encodes CASSLDTGSTGELFF.